This T cell receptor beta chain is from a study of shared clonotypes between healthy human individuals. Measured with immunoSEQ multiplex PCR; TCRdb has only the in-frame clones, and not every one. The sample records 2.3 million or so clones, 85% to 95% being singletons. The CDR3 is 17 residues long. The germline CDR1 and CDR2 sequences are LNHNV and YYDKDF (reference sequence). With 0 bases clipped from V and 3 bases from J, the junction kept 8 bases outside the gene matches. The chain employs TRBV15 and TRBJ2-3; 8 bases are shared with TRBD1. The receptor comes from a man between 18 and 35 years old in good health. Some clones in this sample may be carry-over from other donors' samples. The material sequenced was naive CD4+ T cells from PBMCs. Subset specified: CD45RA+ positively selected. CDR3 region: CATSRDSPWTGTDTQYF. CDR3 in DNA: TGTGCCACCAGCAGAGATTCCCCCTGGACAGGGACAGATACGCAGTATTTT.